The clone carrying this T cell receptor (beta chain) was counted between two and nine times. Antigen unknown. Here the gene names and germline are mouse. Sequencing of TCRbeta CDR3 at survey depth gave sequences and template counts. The method was immunoSEQ multiplex PCR; TCRdb's version includes in-frame clones alone and lacks a portion of them. The data show under 8,500 clones, roughly half seen once. The time point here: mouse harvest day 7 after allogeneic transplant. Each mouse received 10^7 T-cell-depleted marrow cells plus 10^6 splenic CD5+ T cells by tail vein. This mouse GVHD model was MHC-mismatched B6 to BALB/c, profiled day 7 or 14. The data stem from a study of tissue T cells after allogeneic stem cell transplantation. Study-level findings and limits: The patient cohort was small and clinically heterogeneous, with limited sampling depth.

This sequence was found in a female BALB/c mouse given C57BL/6 T cells with graft-versus-host disease after an allogeneic hematopoietic cell transplant. The specimen sequenced was gut tissue.

CDR3 loop: CASSLPLSAETLYF. CDR3 bases read: TGTGCCAGCAGTCTGCCTCTTAGTGCAGAAACGCTGTAT. The chain is built from TRBV26 and TRBJ2-3; D remains unclear. The read finishes 1 residue shy of the CDR3 end, and the germline J gene is used to complete it. This CDR3 comprises 14 residues. Per germline, CDR1 KGHPV and CDR2 FQNQEV (reference sequence). The V end lost 2 bases, the J end lost 0 bases, and 6 bases lay between the germline ends.